This TCR beta chain was recorded in a study of chemoradiotherapy in HPV16-positive cancers (dated by TCRdb to the early 2020s). Looking at the study overall: Candidate HPV-specific T-cell clones and common TCR motifs were defined through functional T-cell assays on cells from two HPV16-positive patients. The candidate HPV-specific TCRs and motifs were subsequently tracked in TCR repertoires obtained from approximately 91 patients with HPV-related cancers. The study asked whether T-cell immunity against the HPV oncoproteins E6 and E7 changes during chemoradiotherapy and whether it affects survival. The research as a whole found: Expansion of candidate HPV-specific clones and E7-related TCR motifs was observed in the tumor microenvironment during treatment, whereas no such expansion was observed for non-HPV-specific T cells. Improved recurrence-free survival in HPV16-positive patients was associated with expansion of HPV-responsive T cells during chemoradiotherapy. The functional definition of HPV-specific T cells was derived from only a couple of HPV16-positive patients, and the survival association was reported for HPV16-positive patients.

Repertoires were sampled repeatedly over the course of chemoradiotherapy, so clonal expansion could be followed in the tumor microenvironment. Based on the germline V gene, the CDR1 and CDR2 sequences are SGHTA and FQGNSA. The CDR3, from cysteine to phenylalanine, totals 13 residues. The DNA shown is the 39-base CDR3, in frame from base 1. The germline ends are 6 bases apart after V is trimmed by 2 bases and J by 4 bases. The library relied on the immunoSEQ multiplex PCR assay. The table comes from immuneACCESS by way of TCRdb, which keeps in-frame sequences with V and J called. Part of the clones is missing from these tables; in studies checked, under half for an unresolved V gene and the rest for unknown reasons. Across this sample there are under 15,000 clones, with around 77% seen only once. 1.4% of the sample rests with the top ten. Comment on this clone: Its target antigen remains unknown. No qualities accompany the bases; no much larger clone lies one base away.

The sequence derives from a human donor with HPV-associated anogenital cancer. The sample was collected from a patient who underwent chemoradiotherapy. The sequence joins TRBV7-2 to TRBJ2-1, with the D gene too uncertain to name. The CDR3 has the sequence CASSLYYYNEQFF. The nucleotides are TGTGCCAGCAGCTTATACTATTACAATGAGCAGTTCTTC.